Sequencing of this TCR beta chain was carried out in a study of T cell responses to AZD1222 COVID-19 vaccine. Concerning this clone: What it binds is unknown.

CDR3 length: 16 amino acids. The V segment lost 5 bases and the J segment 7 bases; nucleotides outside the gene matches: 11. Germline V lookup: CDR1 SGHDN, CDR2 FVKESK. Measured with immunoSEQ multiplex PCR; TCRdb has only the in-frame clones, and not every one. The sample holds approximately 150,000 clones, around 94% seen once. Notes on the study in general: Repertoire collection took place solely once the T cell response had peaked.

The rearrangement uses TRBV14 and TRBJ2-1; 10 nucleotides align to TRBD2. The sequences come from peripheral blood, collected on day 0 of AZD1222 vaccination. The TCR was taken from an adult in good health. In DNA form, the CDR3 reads TGTGCCAGCAGCAAAACCCCAGCGGGAGGGCCTAATGAGCAGTTCTTC. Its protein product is CASSKTPAGGPNEQFF.